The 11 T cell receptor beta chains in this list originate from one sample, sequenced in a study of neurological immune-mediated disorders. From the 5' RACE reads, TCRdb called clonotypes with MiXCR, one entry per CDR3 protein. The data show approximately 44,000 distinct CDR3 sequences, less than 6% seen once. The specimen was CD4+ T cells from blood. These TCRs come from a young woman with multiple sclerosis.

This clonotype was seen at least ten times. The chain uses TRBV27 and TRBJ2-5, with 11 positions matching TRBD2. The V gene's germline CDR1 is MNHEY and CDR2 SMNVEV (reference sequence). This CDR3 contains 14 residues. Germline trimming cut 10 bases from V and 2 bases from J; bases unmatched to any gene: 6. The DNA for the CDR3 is TGTGCCACCCGGACTAGCGGGCGACAAGAGACCCAGTACTTC. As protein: CATRTSGRQETQYF.

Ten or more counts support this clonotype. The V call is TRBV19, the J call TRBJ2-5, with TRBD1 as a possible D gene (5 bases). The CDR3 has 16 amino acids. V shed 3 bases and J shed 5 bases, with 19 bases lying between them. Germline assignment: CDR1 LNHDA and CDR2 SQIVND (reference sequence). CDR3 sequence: CASSIQGHIPSETQYF. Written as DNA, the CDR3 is TGTGCCAGTAGTATTCAAGGACATATCCCTTCGGAGACCCAGTACTTC.

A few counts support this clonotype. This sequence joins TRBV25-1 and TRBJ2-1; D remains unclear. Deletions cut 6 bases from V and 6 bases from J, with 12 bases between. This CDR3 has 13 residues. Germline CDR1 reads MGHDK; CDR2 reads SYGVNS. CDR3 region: CASRFSGLNEQFF. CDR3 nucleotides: TGTGCCAGCAGATTTTCGGGCCTCAATGAGCAGTTCTTC.

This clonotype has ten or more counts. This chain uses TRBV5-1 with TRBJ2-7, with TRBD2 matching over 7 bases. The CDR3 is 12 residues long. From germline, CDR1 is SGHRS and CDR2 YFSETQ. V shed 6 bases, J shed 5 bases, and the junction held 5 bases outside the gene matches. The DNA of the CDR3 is TGCGCCAGCAAAGGGGAGGGAAACGAGCAGTACTTC. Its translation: CASKGEGNEQYF.

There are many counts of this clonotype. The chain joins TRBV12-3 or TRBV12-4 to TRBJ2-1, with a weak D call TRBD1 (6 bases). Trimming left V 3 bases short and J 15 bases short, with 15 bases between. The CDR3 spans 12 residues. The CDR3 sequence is CASSFRTDSLFF. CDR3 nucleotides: TGTGCCAGCAGTTTCCGGACAGATTCTCTGTTCTTC.

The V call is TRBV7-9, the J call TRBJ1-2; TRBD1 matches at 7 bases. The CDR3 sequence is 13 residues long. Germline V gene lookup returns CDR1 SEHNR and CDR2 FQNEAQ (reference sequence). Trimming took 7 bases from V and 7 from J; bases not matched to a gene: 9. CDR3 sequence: CASTGTAKRGYTF. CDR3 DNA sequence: TGTGCCAGCACCGGGACAGCTAAACGTGGCTACACCTTC.

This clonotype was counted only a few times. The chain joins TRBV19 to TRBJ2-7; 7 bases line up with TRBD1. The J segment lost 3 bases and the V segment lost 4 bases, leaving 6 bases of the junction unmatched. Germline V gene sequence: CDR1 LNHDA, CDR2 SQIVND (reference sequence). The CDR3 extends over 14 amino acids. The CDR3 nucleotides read TGTGCCAGTAGTACATCGACAGGGAACTACGAGCAGTACTTC. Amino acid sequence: CASSTSTGNYEQYF.

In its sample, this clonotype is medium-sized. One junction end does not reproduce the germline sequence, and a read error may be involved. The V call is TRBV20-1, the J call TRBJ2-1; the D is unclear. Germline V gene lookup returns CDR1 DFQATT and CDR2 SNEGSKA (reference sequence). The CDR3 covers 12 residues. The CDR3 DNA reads TGCAGTGCTAGACCCTCCCACAATGAGCAGTTCTTC. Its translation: CSARPSHNEQFF.

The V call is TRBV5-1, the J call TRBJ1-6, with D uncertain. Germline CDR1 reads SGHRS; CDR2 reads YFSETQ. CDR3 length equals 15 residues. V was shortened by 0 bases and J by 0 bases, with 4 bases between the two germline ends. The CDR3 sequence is CASSLGGSYNSPLHF. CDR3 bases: TGCGCCAGCAGCTTGGGGGGCTCCTATAATTCACCCCTCCACTTT.

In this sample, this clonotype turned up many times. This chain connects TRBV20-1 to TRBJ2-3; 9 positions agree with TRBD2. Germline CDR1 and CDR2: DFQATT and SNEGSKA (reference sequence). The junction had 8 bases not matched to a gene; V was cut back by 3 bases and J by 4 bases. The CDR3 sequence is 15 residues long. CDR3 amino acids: CSASLRGGGPDTQYF. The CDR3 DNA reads TGCAGTGCTAGTTTGCGGGGGGGGGGTCCAGATACGCAGTATTTT.

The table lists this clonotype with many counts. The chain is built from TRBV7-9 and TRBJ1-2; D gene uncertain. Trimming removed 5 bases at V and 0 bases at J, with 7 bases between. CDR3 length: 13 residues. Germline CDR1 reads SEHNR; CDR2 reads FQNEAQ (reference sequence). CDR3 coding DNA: TGTGCCAGCAGCCACGGGGCTAACTATGGCTACACCTTC. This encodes CASSHGANYGYTF.